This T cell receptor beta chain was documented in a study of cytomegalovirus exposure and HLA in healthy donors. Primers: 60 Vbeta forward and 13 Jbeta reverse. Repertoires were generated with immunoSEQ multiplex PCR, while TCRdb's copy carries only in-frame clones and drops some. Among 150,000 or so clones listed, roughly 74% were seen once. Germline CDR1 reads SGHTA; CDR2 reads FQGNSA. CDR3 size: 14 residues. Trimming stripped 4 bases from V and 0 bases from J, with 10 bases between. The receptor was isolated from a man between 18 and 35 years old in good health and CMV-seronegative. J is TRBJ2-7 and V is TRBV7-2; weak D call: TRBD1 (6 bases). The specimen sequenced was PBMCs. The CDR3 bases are TGTGCCAGCAGCTCAGGGGCCATCTCCTACGAGCAGTACTTC. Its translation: CASSSGAISYEQYF. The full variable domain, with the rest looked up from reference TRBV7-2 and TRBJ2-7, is GAGVSQSPSNKVTEKGKDVELRCDPISGHTALYWYRQSLGQGLEFLIYFQGNSAPDKSGLPSDRFSAERTGGSVSTLTIQRTQQEDSAVYLCASSSGAISYEQYFGPGTRLTVT.